The T cell receptor (beta chain) described here comes from a study of shared clonotypes between healthy human individuals. Repertoires were generated with immunoSEQ multiplex PCR, while TCRdb's copy carries only in-frame clones and drops some. Of fewer than 800,000 clones in the sample, approximately 90% were seen once. CD45RO-negative, CCR7-positively selected cells formed the naive CD8 fraction, excluding terminally differentiated effector memory CD45RA+ cells. This TCR was recovered from a man younger than 45 in good health. The material sequenced was naive CD8+ T cells sorted from blood.

The CDR3 loop reads CASSTTGGTYNEQFF. For the CDR3, the DNA is TGTGCCAGCTCCACGACAGGAGGAACCTACAATGAGCAGTTCTTC. V gene TRBV18 combines with J gene TRBJ2-1; the D gene is possibly TRBD1 (6 bases). The V gene lost 6 bases and the J gene lost 2 bases, with 14 bases spanning the gap. CDR3 length: 15 residues. Germline CDR1 is KGHSH and CDR2 is LQKENI.